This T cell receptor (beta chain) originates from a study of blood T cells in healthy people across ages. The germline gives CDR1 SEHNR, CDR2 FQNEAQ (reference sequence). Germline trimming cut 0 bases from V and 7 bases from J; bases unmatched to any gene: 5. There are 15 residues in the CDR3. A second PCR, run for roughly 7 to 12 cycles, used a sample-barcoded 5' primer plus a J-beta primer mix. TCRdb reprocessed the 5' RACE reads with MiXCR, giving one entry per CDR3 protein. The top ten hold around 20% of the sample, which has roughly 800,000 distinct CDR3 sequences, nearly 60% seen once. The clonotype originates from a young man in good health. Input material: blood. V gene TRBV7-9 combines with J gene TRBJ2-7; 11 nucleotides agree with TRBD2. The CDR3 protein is CASSLATSGANEQYF. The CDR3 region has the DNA TGTGCCAGCAGCTTAGCGACTAGCGGGGCCAATGAGCAGTACTTC.